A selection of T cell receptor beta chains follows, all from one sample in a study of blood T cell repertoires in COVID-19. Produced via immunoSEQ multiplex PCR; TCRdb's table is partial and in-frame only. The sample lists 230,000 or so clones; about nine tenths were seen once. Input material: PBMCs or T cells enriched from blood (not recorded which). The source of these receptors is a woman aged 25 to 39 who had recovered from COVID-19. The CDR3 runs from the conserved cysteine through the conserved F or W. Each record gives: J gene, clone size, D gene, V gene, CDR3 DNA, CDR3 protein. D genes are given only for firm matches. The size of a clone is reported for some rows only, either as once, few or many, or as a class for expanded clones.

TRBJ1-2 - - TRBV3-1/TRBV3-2 TGTGCCAGCAGCCAAGAGAGTATCTATGGCTACACCTTC CASSQESIYGYTF
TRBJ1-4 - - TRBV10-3 TGTGCCATCAGTGACGGGGGAAGGGGCGAAAAACTGTTTTTT CAISDGGRGEKLFF
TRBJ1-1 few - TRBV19 TGTGCCAGTAGTATAGATGCTGACACCTTCACTGAAGCTTTCTTT CASSIDADTFTEAFF
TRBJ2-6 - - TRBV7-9 TGTGCCAGCAGAAAAGAGGGGGTTTCTGGGGCCAACGTCCTGACTTTC CASRKEGVSGANVLTF
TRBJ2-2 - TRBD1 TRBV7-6 TGTGCCAGCAGCTCTAGTACAGGGGCCGGGGAGCTGTTTTTT CASSSSTGAGELFF
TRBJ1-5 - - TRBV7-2 TGTGCCAGCTCCAACCGGGGGGAGTTCAATCAGCCCCAGCATTTT CASSNRGEFNQPQHF
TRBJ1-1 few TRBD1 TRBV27 TGTGCCAGCAGTTTATCGGGACAGAAGGTAAACACTGAAGCTTTCTTT CASSLSGQKVNTEAFF
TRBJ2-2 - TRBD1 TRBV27 TGTGCCAGCAGCGTACTCCTTGCACAGGGGGCCGGGGAGCTGTTTTTT CASSVLLAQGAGELFF
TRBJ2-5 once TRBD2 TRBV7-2 TGTGCCAGCAGTTCAGCTCGGACTAGCCGAGAGACCCAGTACTTC CASSSARTSRETQYF
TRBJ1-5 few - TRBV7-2 TGTGCCAGCAGCTTAGGGCCTAATCAGCCCCAGCATTTT CASSLGPNQPQHF
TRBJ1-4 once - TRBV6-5 TGTGCCAGCAATGGTCTCCACGGGAATGAAAAACTGTTTTTT CASNGLHGNEKLFF
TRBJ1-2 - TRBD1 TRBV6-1 TGTGCCAGCAGTGAGGGGACAGCCTTCTATGGCTACACCTTC CASSEGTAFYGYTF
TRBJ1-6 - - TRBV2 TGTGCCAGCAGTGAAACAGGCTATAATTCACCCCTCCACTTT CASSETGYNSPLHF
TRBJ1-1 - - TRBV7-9 TGTGCCAGCAGCTTCAGGACCGCGGGCACTGAAGCTTTCTTT CASSFRTAGTEAFF
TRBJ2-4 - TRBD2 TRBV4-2 TGTGCCAGCAGTCGGGGTATACTAGCGGGGGAACTAGCCAAAAACATTCAGTACTTC CASSRGILAGELAKNIQYF
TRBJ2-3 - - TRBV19 TGTGCCAGTAGCCACCGCGGACAGTCCCTCGCAGATACGCAGTATTTT CASSHRGQSLADTQYF
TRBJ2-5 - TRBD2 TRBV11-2 TGTGCCAGCAGCTTGTTTCGGGGGGATGGAGAGACCCAGTACTTC CASSLFRGDGETQYF
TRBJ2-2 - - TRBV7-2 TGTGCCAGCAGCCCCGGAGGGACCGGGGAGCTGTTTTTT CASSPGGTGELFF
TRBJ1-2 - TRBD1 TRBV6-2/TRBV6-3 TGTGCCAGCAGTTACTGGGACAGGGGGCTGTTCGGCTACACCTTC CASSYWDRGLFGYTF